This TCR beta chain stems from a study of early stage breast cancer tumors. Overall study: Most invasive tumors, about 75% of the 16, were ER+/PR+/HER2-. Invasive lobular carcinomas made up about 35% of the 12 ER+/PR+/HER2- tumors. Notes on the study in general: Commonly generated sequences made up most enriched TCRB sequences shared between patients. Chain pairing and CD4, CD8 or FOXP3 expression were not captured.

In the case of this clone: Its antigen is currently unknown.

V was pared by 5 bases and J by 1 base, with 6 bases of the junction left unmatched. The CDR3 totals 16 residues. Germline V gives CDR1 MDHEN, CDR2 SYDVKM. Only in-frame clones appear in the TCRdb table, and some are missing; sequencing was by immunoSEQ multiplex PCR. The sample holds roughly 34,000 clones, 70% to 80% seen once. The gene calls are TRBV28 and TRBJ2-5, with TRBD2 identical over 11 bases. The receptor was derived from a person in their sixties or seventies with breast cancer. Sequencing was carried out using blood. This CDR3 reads CASSRPTSGTQETQYF. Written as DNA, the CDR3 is TGTGCCAGCAGTCGCCCGACTAGCGGGACCCAAGAGACCCAGTACTTC.